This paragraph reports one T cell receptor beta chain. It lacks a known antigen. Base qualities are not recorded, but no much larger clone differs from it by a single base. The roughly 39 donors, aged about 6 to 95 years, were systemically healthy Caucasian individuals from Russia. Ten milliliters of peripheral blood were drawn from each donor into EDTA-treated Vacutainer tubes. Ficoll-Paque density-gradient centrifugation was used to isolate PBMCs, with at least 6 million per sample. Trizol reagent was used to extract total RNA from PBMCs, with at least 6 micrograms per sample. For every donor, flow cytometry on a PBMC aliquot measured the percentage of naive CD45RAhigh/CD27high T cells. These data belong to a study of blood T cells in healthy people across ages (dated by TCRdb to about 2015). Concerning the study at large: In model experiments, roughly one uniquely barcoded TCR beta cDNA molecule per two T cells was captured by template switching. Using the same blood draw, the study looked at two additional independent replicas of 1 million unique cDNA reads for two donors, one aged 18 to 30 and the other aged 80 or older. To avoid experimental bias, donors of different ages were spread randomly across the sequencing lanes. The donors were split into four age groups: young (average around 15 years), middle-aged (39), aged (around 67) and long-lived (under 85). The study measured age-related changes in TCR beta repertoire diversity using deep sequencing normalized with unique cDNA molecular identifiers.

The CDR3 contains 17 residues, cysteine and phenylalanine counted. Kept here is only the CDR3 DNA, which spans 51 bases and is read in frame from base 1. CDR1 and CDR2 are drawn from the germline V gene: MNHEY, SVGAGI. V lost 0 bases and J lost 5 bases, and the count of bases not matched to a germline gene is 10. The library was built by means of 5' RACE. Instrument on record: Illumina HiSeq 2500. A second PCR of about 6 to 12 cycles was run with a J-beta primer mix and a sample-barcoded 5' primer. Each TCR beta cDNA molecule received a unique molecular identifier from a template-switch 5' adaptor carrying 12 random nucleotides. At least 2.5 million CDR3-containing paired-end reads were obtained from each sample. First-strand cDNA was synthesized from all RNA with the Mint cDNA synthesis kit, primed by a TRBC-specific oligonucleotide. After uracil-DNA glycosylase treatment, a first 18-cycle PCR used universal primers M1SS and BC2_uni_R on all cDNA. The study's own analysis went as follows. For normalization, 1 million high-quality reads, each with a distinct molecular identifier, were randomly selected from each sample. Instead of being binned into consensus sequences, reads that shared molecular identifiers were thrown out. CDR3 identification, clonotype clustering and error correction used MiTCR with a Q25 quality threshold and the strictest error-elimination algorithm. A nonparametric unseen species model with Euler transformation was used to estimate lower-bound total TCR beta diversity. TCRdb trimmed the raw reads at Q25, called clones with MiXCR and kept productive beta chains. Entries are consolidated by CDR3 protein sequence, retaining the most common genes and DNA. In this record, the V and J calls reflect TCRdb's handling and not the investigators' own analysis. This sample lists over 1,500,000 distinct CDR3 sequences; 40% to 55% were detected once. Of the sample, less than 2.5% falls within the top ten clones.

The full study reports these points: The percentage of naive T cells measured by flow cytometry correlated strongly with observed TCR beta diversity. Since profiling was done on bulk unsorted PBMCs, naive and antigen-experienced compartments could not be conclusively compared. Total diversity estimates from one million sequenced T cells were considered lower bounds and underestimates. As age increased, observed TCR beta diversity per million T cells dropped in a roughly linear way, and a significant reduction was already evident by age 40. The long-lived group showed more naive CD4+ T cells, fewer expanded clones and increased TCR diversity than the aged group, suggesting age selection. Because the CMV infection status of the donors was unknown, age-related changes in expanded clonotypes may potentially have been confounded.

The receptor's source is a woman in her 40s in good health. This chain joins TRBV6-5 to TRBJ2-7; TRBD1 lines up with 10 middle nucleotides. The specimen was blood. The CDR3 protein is CASSYSRFPGQGNEQYF. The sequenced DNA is TGTGCCAGCAGTTACTCGAGGTTCCCGGGACAGGGGAACGAGCAGTACTTC.